The clone carrying this T cell receptor beta chain occurred many times. Read sequence stops 3 residues before the CDR3 end, and the germline J gene provides the missing end. CDR1 is MNHNS and CDR2 is SASEGT in the germline V gene. The CDR3 runs to 14 residues. V was shortened by 2 bases and J by 4 bases, with 11 bases between the two germline ends. This entry comes from a study of T cell clonality in common variable immunodeficiency. The repertoire was sequenced with immunoSEQ multiplex PCR; TCRdb's copy has only in-frame clones and lacks some. The record shows about 35,000 clones for this sample, with no singletons present.

The TCR originated in a person aged 18 to 75 in good health. Source material: peripheral blood mononuclear cells. The rearrangement uses TRBV6-1 and TRBJ2-5; D remains ambiguous. CDR3 DNA, as far as it was read: TGTGCCAGCAGTGAAAGCTCCGCTGGAGAGACC. Its translation is CASSESSAGET. Given in full, the CDR3 is CASSESSAGETQYF.